This T cell receptor (beta chain) originates from a study of untreated major depressive disorder. Data came from immunoSEQ multiplex PCR; TCRdb stores just in-frame clones and leaves some out. Counted here are under 25,000 clones, around 90% occurring once; the ten biggest clones make up around 0.6%. About this clone: The antigen is not known.

This CDR3 comprises 17 residues. The V and J ends lost 2 bases and 8 bases, in that order; junction bases with no gene match: 19. Germline CDR1 SGHDT, CDR2 YYEEEE. Study-level results: CD4+ T cells from depressed patients used TRBV05-01 (Vbeta 5.1) more often than controls.

Sequenced sample: CD4+ T cells from PBMCs. This clonotype originated in a woman in her forties with major depressive disorder. This sequence joins TRBV5-6 and TRBJ2-7, with 7 bases that match TRBD1. The CDR3 sequence is CASSLPSDRSRRYQQYF. The CDR3 DNA follows: TGTGCCAGCAGCTTACCGTCGGACAGGTCCCGAAGGTACCAGCAGTACTTC.